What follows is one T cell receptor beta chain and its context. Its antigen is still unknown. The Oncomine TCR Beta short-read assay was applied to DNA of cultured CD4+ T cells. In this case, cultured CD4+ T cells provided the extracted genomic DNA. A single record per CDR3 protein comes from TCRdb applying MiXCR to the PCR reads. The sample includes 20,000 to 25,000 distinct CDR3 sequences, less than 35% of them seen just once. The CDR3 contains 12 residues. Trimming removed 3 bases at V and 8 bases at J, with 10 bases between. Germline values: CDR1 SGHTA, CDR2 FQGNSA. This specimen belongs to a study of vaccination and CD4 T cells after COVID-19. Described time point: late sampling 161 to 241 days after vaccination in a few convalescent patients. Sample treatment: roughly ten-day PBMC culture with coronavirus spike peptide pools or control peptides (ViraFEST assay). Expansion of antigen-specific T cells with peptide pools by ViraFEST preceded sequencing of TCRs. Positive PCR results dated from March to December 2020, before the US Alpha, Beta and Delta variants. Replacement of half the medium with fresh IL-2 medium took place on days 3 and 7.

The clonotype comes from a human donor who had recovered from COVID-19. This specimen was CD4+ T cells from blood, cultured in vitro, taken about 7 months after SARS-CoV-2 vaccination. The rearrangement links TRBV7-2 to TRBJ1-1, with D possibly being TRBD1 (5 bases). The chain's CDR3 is CASSFLTEEAFF. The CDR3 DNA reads TGTGCCAGCAGCTTCTTGACAGAGGAAGCTTTCTTT.